By share, the clone carrying this T cell receptor beta chain ranks as medium-sized. The data were obtained in a study of metastatic and nonmetastatic thyroid tumors. All patients were treatment-naive before thyroid surgery. Using MiXCR, TCRdb re-called clones from the PCR reads. The sample consists of 33,000 or so clones, approximately 20% of them appearing once. The receptor's source is a female donor with papillary thyroid cancer or a benign thyroid nodule (not recorded which). Some clones in this sample may be carry-over from other donors' samples. Sequencing was done on a sample of blood.

The CDR3 DNA is TGTGCCAGCAGTGAAGCCCAGGTTTGGTACGAGCAGTACTTC. It is translated as CASSEAQVWYEQYF. The rearrangement links TRBV6-1 to TRBJ2-7; D is uncertain. V dropped 0 bases and J dropped 4 bases, with 10 bases sitting between them. The CDR3 spans 14 residues. The V gene's germline CDR1 is MNHNS and CDR2 SASEGT.